Shown below are 13 T cell receptor beta chains from a single sample sequenced in a study of human T cells and chemical hapten exposure. Documented time point: pre-sensitization, week 0. The treatment: therapeutic diphenylcyclopropenone sensitization with weekly scalp DPC. TCRdb reprocessed the RACE reads via MiXCR and lists one record per CDR3 protein. The table lists 57,000 or so distinct CDR3 sequences, 11% of them singletons. Sequenced material: whole blood, taken in connection with sensitization to the hapten diphenylcyclopropenone (DPC). These receptors were obtained from a woman between 40 and 55 years old with alopecia areata. Some clones in this sample may be carry-over from other donors' samples.

This clonotype appeared a few times. The V call is TRBV3-1, the J call TRBJ2-1, with 8 bases aligning to TRBD2. Germline assignment: CDR1 LGHDT and CDR2 YNNKEL (reference sequence). The CDR3 has 15 residues. The V gene end was trimmed by 5 bases and the J gene end by 7 bases; junction bases not matched to a gene: 10. CDR3 region: CASSLSRGAGNEQFF. The CDR3 coding sequence is TGTGCCAGCAGCTTGTCGCGGGGGGCAGGGAATGAGCAGTTCTTC.

The chain has TRBV18 and TRBJ1-3; D uncertain. The germline CDR1 and CDR2 sequences are KGHSH and LQKENI. CDR3 length equals 15 residues. The V and J ends lost 2 bases and 0 bases respectively, with 8 bases between them. The CDR3 reads CASSPSRNSGNTIYF. The CDR3 bases are TGTGCCAGCTCACCATCGAGGAACTCTGGAAACACCATATATTTT.

CDR3 sequence: CASSPLRNTQYF. The CDR3 region has the DNA TGTGCCAGCAGTCCCCTCCGGAATACGCAGTATTTT. The rearrangement joins TRBV12-3 or TRBV12-4 to TRBJ2-3; no firm D call. The CDR3 extends over 12 amino acids. The ends were cut back, 5 bases at V and 7 bases at J, with 10 bases in the middle.

V and J are TRBV29-1 and TRBJ2-7; a weak D match, TRBD2 (6 bases). Trimming shortened V by 7 bases and J by 7 bases, and 23 bases separated the two germline ends. The CDR3 length is 14 residues. Germline assignment: CDR1 SQVTM and CDR2 ANQGSEA. The CDR3 loop is CSARPRDSGMEQYF. CDR3 in DNA: TGCAGCGCTAGGCCGAGGGACTCAGGGATGGAGCAGTACTTC.

The table lists this clonotype with a few counts. V is TRBV5-6 and J is TRBJ1-1, with 10 bases aligning to TRBD1. V shed 0 bases and J 6 bases; nucleotides not matched to a gene: 2. The CDR3 is made up of 14 amino acids. The germline gives CDR1 SGHDT, CDR2 YYEEEE. CDR3 loop: CASSLVGTGAEAFF. In DNA, the CDR3 is TGTGCCAGCAGCTTGGTCGGGACAGGGGCTGAAGCTTTCTTT.

Ten or more counts support this clonotype. J is TRBJ2-5 and V is TRBV5-1; 10 nucleotides agree with TRBD1. The CDR3 is made up of 16 amino acids. Losses at the gene ends were 4 bases for V and 6 bases for J; bases not matched to a gene: 12. Germline lookup yields CDR1 SGHRS and CDR2 YFSETQ. CDR3 sequence (DNA): TGCGCCAGCAGCGAGTCCTCCGGGACAGGGGCAAAGACCCAGTACTTC. It translates to CASSESSGTGAKTQYF.

This clonotype was counted a few times. The chain joins TRBV6-5 to TRBJ1-1, with 9 bases lining up with TRBD1. The CDR3 contains 14 residues. Germline CDR1 reads MNHEY; CDR2 reads SVGAGI. The V segment lost 5 bases and the J segment 6 bases; nucleotides outside the gene matches: 7. The CDR3 DNA reads TGTGCCAGCAGTGTCAACAGGGGGCGGGCTGAAGCTTTCTTT. It is translated as CASSVNRGRAEAFF.

In this sample, this clonotype turned up a few times. The V and J genes are TRBV12-3 or TRBV12-4 and TRBJ2-1, with 10 bases matching TRBD2. V dropped 6 bases and J dropped 0; count of bases not matched to a gene: 5. The CDR3 contains 16 residues. CDR3 DNA: TGTGCCAGCAGCCGACTAGCGGGTAGCTCCTACAATGAGCAGTTCTTC. Residues: CASSRLAGSSYNEQFF.

In this sample, this clonotype turned up many times. V is TRBV6-2 or TRBV6-3 and J is TRBJ2-1; TRBD1 matches 7 bases. Germline trimming cut 1 base from V and 6 bases from J; bases unmatched to any gene: 6. Germline CDR1 and CDR2: MNHEY and SVGEGT. The CDR3 contains 15 residues. The DNA of the CDR3 is TGTGCCAGCAGTTACTGGGACAGCCTCGCCAATGAGCAGTTCTTC. Protein product: CASSYWDSLANEQFF.

This clonotype was counted many times. This chain joins TRBV29-1 and TRBJ2-2; a weak D match, TRBD1 (5 bases). CDR1 SQVTM and CDR2 ANQGSEA come from the germline V gene. The CDR3 is made up of 12 amino acids. The V end lost 5 bases, the J end lost 5 bases, and 9 bases lay between the germline ends. The CDR3 reads CSVYPGTGELFF. The CDR3 nucleotides are TGCAGCGTTTACCCAGGGACCGGGGAGCTGTTTTTT.

V gene TRBV20-1 combines with J gene TRBJ2-1; D gene unclear. V dropped 7 bases and J dropped 6 bases, with 7 bases sitting between them. The CDR3 is made up of 10 amino acids. From germline, CDR1 is DFQATT and CDR2 SNEGSKA (reference sequence). The CDR3 spells CSVRRNEQFF. DNA for the CDR3: TGCAGTGTGCGGCGCAATGAGCAGTTCTTC.

In this sample, this clonotype turned up many times. CDR3 nucleotide sequence: TGTGCCAGCAGTTCACGGCTCGACCAAGAGACCCAGTACTTC. Translated: CASSSRLDQETQYF. The V and J genes are TRBV6-2 or TRBV6-3 and TRBJ2-5; D remains ambiguous. CDR3 length equals 14 residues. Trimming shortened V by 4 bases and J by 0 bases, and 9 bases separated the two germline ends. Germline assignment: CDR1 MNHEY and CDR2 SVGEGT.

V gene TRBV6-2 or TRBV6-3 combines with J gene TRBJ1-5; D not certain. The CDR3 extends over 16 amino acids. Per the germline V gene, CDR1 is MNHEY and CDR2 is SVGEGT. Trimming stripped 0 bases from V and 1 base from J, with 10 bases between. The DNA of the CDR3 is TGTGCCAGCAGTTACTCGGCCGGCGTCAGCAATCAGCCCCAGCATTTT. This translates into CASSYSAGVSNQPQHF.